The 25 T cell receptor beta chains below were found in one sample sequenced in a study of blood T cell repertoires in COVID-19. Assay: immunoSEQ multiplex PCR; the TCRdb copy retains only in-frame clones and omits some. This table has fewer than 95,000 clones, approximately 86% appearing once. The sample taken for sequencing was peripheral blood. Receptors originate from a male donor with acute or convalescent COVID-19.

The sample holds one count of this clone. The CDR3 is CASSIAGQGKTGELFF. The CDR3 coding sequence is TGTGCCAGTAGTATCGCGGGACAGGGAAAGACCGGGGAGCTGTTTTTT. This chain connects TRBV19 to TRBJ2-2; the match to TRBD1 covers 9 bases. V lost 3 bases and J lost 5; bases outside the gene matches: 7. The CDR3 has 16 residues. Germline CDR1 and CDR2: LNHDA and SQIVND (reference sequence).

The chain couples TRBV24-1 to TRBJ2-1; 7 bases fit TRBD1. The V segment lost 5 bases and the J segment 2 bases; nucleotides outside the gene matches: 5. In germline, CDR1 is KGHDR, CDR2 SFDVKD. The CDR3 covers 15 residues. DNA of the CDR3: TGTGCCACCAGTGGTCACAGGGGCCCCTACAATGAGCAGTTCTTC. Encoded protein: CATSGHRGPYNEQFF.

This clone was picked up a small number of times. This chain joins TRBV6-5 and TRBJ1-2; D not certain. Trimming pared 5 bases from V and 4 bases from J, leaving 17 bases between. CDR1 and CDR2 from the germline V gene are MNHEY and SVGAGI. This CDR3 spans 15 amino acids. CDR3 in amino acids: CASSPPPRGGYGYTF. CDR3 DNA sequence: TGTGCCAGCAGTCCCCCTCCCCGCGGCGGCTATGGCTACACCTTC.

The chain links TRBV28 to TRBJ2-7; TRBD1 matches 9 bases. Germline V CDR1 and CDR2: MDHEN, SYDVKM. The CDR3 is made up of 13 amino acids. The V gene end was trimmed by 10 bases and the J gene end by 2 bases; junction bases not matched to a gene: 6. For the CDR3, the DNA is TGTGCCACCTTTGGACAGGGGACCTACGAGCAGTACTTC. It specifies CATFGQGTYEQYF.

This clone has just one count. The rearrangement links TRBV19 to TRBJ1-5; a possible D gene is TRBD1 (6 bases). V dropped 7 bases and J dropped 2 bases, with 12 bases sitting between them. The germline V gene has CDR1 LNHDA and CDR2 SQIVND (reference sequence). The CDR3 consists of 14 residues. The CDR3 reads CASNRQAGNQPQHF. Here the CDR3 DNA reads TGTGCCAGTAACCGACAGGCGGGCAATCAGCCCCAGCATTTT.

The genes are TRBV19 and TRBJ1-2, with TRBD1 identical over 7 bases. CDR3 length equals 17 residues. Looked up from germline, CDR1 is LNHDA and CDR2 is SQIVND (reference sequence). J lost 4 bases, V lost 3 bases, and 14 bases had no gene match. CDR3 coding DNA: TGTGCCAGTAGTATCCTTCCTCCGGGACAGACTATCTATGGCTACACCTTC. Amino acids: CASSILPPGQTIYGYTF.

V and J are TRBV9 and TRBJ2-1; possible D gene TRBD2, 6 bases. Trimming shortened V by 1 base and J by 7 bases, and 15 bases separated the two germline ends. Germline CDR1 is SGDLS and CDR2 is YYNGEE. The CDR3 is 15 residues long. This chain's CDR3 is CASSVRSSGGNEQFF. The CDR3 bases are TGTGCCAGCAGCGTAAGGTCTTCTGGGGGGAATGAGCAGTTCTTC.

The chain couples TRBV5-1 to TRBJ2-3, with 10 nucleotides matching TRBD1. The CDR3 has 14 residues. The ends lost 4 bases at V and 6 bases at J; junction bases unmatched: 5. Germline CDR1 is SGHRS and CDR2 is YFSETQ. DNA for the CDR3: TGCGCCAGCAGCAGGGACAGGGGTGGCGATACGCAGTATTTT. It yields the protein CASSRDRGGDTQYF.

The chain is built from TRBV7-2 and TRBJ1-3; D perhaps matches TRBD1 (6 bases). CDR1 SGHTA and CDR2 FQGNSA come from the germline V gene. The CDR3 covers 14 residues. The V and J ends lost 4 bases and 3 bases respectively, with 10 bases between them. The CDR3 DNA follows: TGTGCCAGCAGCTCCCCGGACAGTGGAAACACCATATATTTT. Amino acid sequence: CASSSPDSGNTIYF.

The chain links TRBV24-1 to TRBJ1-4, with 7 bases lining up with TRBD1. Germline V CDR1 and CDR2: KGHDR, SFDVKD. With V trimmed by 3 bases and J by 7 bases, 7 bases remained unmatched. The CDR3 has 15 amino acids. DNA for the CDR3: TGTGCCACCAGTGATGCCACCCGGGACAGTGAAAAACTGTTTTTT. This codes for CATSDATRDSEKLFF.

This sequence joins TRBV7-8 and TRBJ2-1; D remains unclear. This CDR3 contains 16 residues. The V end was cut by 4 bases, the J end by 0 bases, with 13 bases between. Germline V gene lookup returns CDR1 SGHVS and CDR2 FQNEAQ. The DNA for the CDR3 is TGTGCCAGCAGCTCCCGCGGCCCTAGCTCCTACAATGAGCAGTTCTTC. Protein sequence: CASSSRGPSSYNEQFF.

CDR3 sequence reads: CASNGQGGQPQHF. In nucleotides, the CDR3 is TGTGCCAGCAATGGACAGGGAGGTCAGCCCCAGCATTTT. This chain links TRBV2 with TRBJ1-5, with TRBD1 matching 8 bases. The CDR3 sequence is 13 residues long. Germline lookup yields CDR1 SNHLY and CDR2 FYNNEI. Losses at the gene ends were 7 bases for V and 6 bases for J; bases not matched to a gene: 5.

This chain links TRBV3-1 (or the pseudogene TRBV3-2) with TRBJ1-5, with 8 nucleotides matching TRBD1. Germline V gives CDR1 LGHDT, CDR2 YNNKEL (reference sequence). V shed 4 bases and J 9 bases; nucleotides not matched to a gene: 11. The CDR3 runs 15 residues. The chain's CDR3 is CASSPDREDPWPQHF. Written as DNA, the CDR3 is TGTGCCAGCAGCCCGGACAGGGAGGACCCGTGGCCCCAGCATTTT.

The J gene is TRBJ1-1, the V gene TRBV6-1; perhaps TRBD1 as D (5 bases). V was clipped by 3 bases and J by 0 bases, with 5 bases between them. Looked up from germline, CDR1 is MNHNS and CDR2 is SASEGT. This CDR3 has 13 residues. The CDR3 is CASSETVNTEAFF. In DNA, the CDR3 is TGTGCCAGCAGTGAGACAGTGAACACTGAAGCTTTCTTT.

This clone occurred a few times. This rearrangement joins TRBV24-1 to TRBJ1-5; D unclear. Trimming removed 4 bases at V and 5 bases at J, with 5 bases between. Germline-derived CDR1 and CDR2 are KGHDR and SFDVKD. There are 12 residues in the CDR3. The CDR3 DNA is TGTGCCACCAGTGACGCGGATCAGCCCCAGCATTTT. Translated, it gives CATSDADQPQHF.

This sequence joins TRBV27 and TRBJ1-5; 7 nucleotides match TRBD1. The CDR3 runs 15 residues. V gave up 8 bases and J gave up 3 bases; unmatched junction bases: 10. Germline V gene lookup returns CDR1 MNHEY and CDR2 SMNVEV (reference sequence). CDR3 residues: CASVSPGQANQPQHF. The CDR3 DNA follows: TGTGCCAGCGTCAGCCCCGGACAGGCCAATCAGCCCCAGCATTTT.

V and J are TRBV6-5 and TRBJ1-1, with D tentatively TRBD1 (5 bases). There are 13 residues in the CDR3. Germline V lookup: CDR1 MNHEY, CDR2 SVGAGI. Trimming left V 6 bases short and J 4 bases short, with 12 bases between. The CDR3 protein is CASSRGGVTEAFF. The CDR3 nucleotides are TGTGCCAGCAGCCGCGGGGGGGTCACTGAAGCTTTCTTT.

The chain uses TRBV11-2 and TRBJ2-2, with TRBD1 matching over 9 bases. The CDR3 runs to 15 residues. CDR1 is SGHAT and CDR2 is FQNNGV in the germline V gene. Unmatched junction bases numbered 1, after V lost 1 base and J lost 4 bases. The CDR3 region has the DNA TGTGCCAGCAGCTTAGGGACAGGGGTCACCGGGGAGCTGTTTTTT. It specifies CASSLGTGVTGELFF.

The rearrangement uses TRBV6-5 and TRBJ1-2; 10 nucleotides agree with TRBD1. The CDR3 consists of 15 residues. The V segment lost 3 bases and the J segment 6 bases; nucleotides outside the gene matches: 7. CDR1 is MNHEY and CDR2 is SVGAGI in the germline V gene. This CDR3 reads CASSYLPDRGNGYTF. The CDR3 DNA reads TGTGCCAGCAGTTATCTCCCGGACAGGGGGAATGGCTACACCTTC.

This chain connects TRBV9 to TRBJ1-3; D unresolved. Germline values: CDR1 SGDLS, CDR2 YYNGEE. CDR3 length equals 15 residues. V lost 1 base to trimming and J lost 1 base, with 9 bases between them. The CDR3 region is CASSVHSQSGNTIYF. The CDR3, as DNA: TGTGCCAGCAGCGTACACTCCCAATCTGGAAACACCATATATTTT.

V and J are TRBV3-1 (or the pseudogene TRBV3-2) and TRBJ1-5; D unresolved. This CDR3 is 16 amino acids long. Germline CDR1 LGHDT, CDR2 YNNKEL (reference sequence). Trimming took off 3 bases at V and 5 bases at J, with 17 bases between the two ends. CDR3 region: CASSQGGVSTYQPQHF. CDR3 in DNA: TGTGCCAGCAGCCAGGGCGGGGTCTCCACATATCAGCCCCAGCATTTT.

The chain combines TRBV5-1 with TRBJ2-1, with 8 bases that match TRBD1. This CDR3 spans 16 amino acids. In germline, CDR1 is SGHRS, CDR2 YFSETQ. Unmatched junction bases numbered 5, after V lost 0 bases and J lost 3 bases. CDR3 nucleotide sequence: TGCGCCAGCAGCTTGGACAGGACAGGGAGCTACAATGAGCAGTTCTTC. Protein: CASSLDRTGSYNEQFF.

The chain links TRBV20-1 to TRBJ2-7; D not certain. The CDR3 sequence is 10 residues long. With 5 bases removed from V and 5 bases from J, the gap between germline ends came to 7 bases. Germline CDR1 reads DFQATT; CDR2 reads SNEGSKA (reference sequence). The CDR3: CSAGLNEQYF. In nucleotides, the CDR3 is TGCAGTGCTGGCTTAAACGAGCAGTACTTC.

The CDR3 sequence: CASSFSPGVGNEQYF. The CDR3 bases are TGTGCCAGCAGTTTCAGCCCCGGGGTCGGGAACGAGCAGTACTTC. The chain has TRBV28 and TRBJ2-7, with D perhaps TRBD2 (5 bases). CDR1 MDHEN and CDR2 SYDVKM come from the germline V gene. This CDR3 contains 15 residues. With 3 bases removed from V and 5 bases from J, the gap between germline ends came to 17 bases. Full variable domain (outside the CDR3, taken from reference TRBV28 and TRBJ2-7): DVKVTQSSRYLVKRTGEKVFLECVQDMDHENMFWYRQDPGLGLRLIYFSYDVKMKEKGDIPEGYSVSREKKERFSLILESASTNQTSMYLCASSFSPGVGNEQYFGPGTRLTVT.

The chain is built from TRBV24-1 and TRBJ1-5, with TRBD1 matching over 7 bases. Germline V CDR1 and CDR2: KGHDR, SFDVKD. V was pared by 2 bases and J by 0 bases, with 3 bases of the junction left unmatched. This CDR3 contains 16 residues. As DNA, the CDR3 is TGTGCCACCAGTGATTGGGACAGCCATAGCAATCAGCCCCAGCATTTT. Translating it yields CATSDWDSHSNQPQHF.